This is a list of T cell receptor beta chains from one sample in a study of T cell responses to AZD1222 COVID-19 vaccine. TCRdb keeps only in-frame clones here, not all; method: immunoSEQ multiplex PCR. The sample yields approximately 120,000 clones, about 94% seen once. The sample was peripheral blood, taken on day 0 of AZD1222 vaccination. These receptor sequences come from an adult in good health. Each CDR3 is given with its conserved first and last residue. Each record gives: clone size, J gene, D gene, V gene, CDR3 protein, CDR3 DNA. A D gene is named only where the DNA matches it firmly. The size entry is marked missing in some rows and otherwise reads once, few, many or a size class.

>.|TRBJ1-3|.|TRBV11-2
CASSLEVLAGRSGNTIYF
TGTGCCAGCAGCTTAGAGGTATTGGCAGGTCGCTCTGGAAACACCATATATTTT
>.|TRBJ1-6|.|TRBV2
CASSVHTSPLHF
TGTGCCAGCAGTGTCCACACTTCACCCCTCCACTTT
>once|TRBJ1-3|.|TRBV2
CASSDAPGNTIYF
TGTGCCAGCAGTGATGCCCCTGGAAACACCATATATTTT
>.|TRBJ1-6|.|TRBV6-5
CASGPTGSPLHF
TGTGCCAGCGGACCGACCGGTTCACCCCTCCACTTT
>.|TRBJ2-3|.|TRBV29-1
CSGDPGTDTQYF
TGCAGCGGTGATCCGGGAACAGATACGCAGTATTTT
>.|TRBJ1-2|.|TRBV6-5
CASSYSFRDYGYTF
TGTGCCAGCAGTTACAGCTTTAGAGACTATGGCTACACCTTC
>.|TRBJ2-7|.|TRBV19
CASSIGPGTYEQYF
TGTGCCAGTAGTATAGGCCCAGGGACCTACGAGCAGTACTTC
>.|TRBJ1-1|.|TRBV5-5
CASSVEGDTEAFF
TGTGCCAGCAGCGTAGAGGGGGACACTGAAGCTTTCTTT
>.|TRBJ1-2|.|TRBV21-1
CASTFFRFPAYYGYTF
TGTGCCAGCACCTTTTTCAGGTTCCCTGCCTACTATGGCTACACCTTC
>once|TRBJ1-2|.|TRBV7-3
CASSSGRGYGYTF
TGTGCCAGCAGCTCCGGACGGGGCTATGGCTACACCTTC
>.|TRBJ1-5|.|TRBV6-2/TRBV6-3
CASSDAGTPGRPQHF
TGTGCCAGCAGTGACGCAGGGACACCCGGACGGCCCCAGCATTTT
>once|TRBJ2-5|TRBD1|TRBV29-1
CSVYRGRIETQYF
TGCAGCGTTTACAGGGGGCGTATCGAGACCCAGTACTTC
>few|TRBJ2-1|.|TRBV7-2
CASSLGPLTRGEQFF
TGTGCCAGCAGCTTAGGGCCGCTTACCAGGGGTGAGCAGTTCTTC
>.|TRBJ1-2|TRBD1|TRBV7-9
CASSLSPDRGSSYGYTF
TGTGCCAGCAGCTTAAGTCCCGACAGGGGATCTAGCTATGGCTACACCTTC
>.|TRBJ2-1|TRBD2|TRBV29-1
CSVPPGLAANEQFF
TGCAGCGTCCCACCGGGACTAGCTGCGAATGAGCAGTTCTTC
>.|TRBJ1-1|.|TRBV13
CASSFGYIGNTEAFF
TGTGCCAGCAGCTTCGGGTATATCGGGAACACTGAAGCTTTCTTT
>.|TRBJ2-7|.|TRBV10-3
CAISGRGSYEQYF
TGTGCCATCAGTGGACGGGGGAGCTACGAGCAGTACTTC
>once|TRBJ2-3|.|TRBV2
CASSAPPLGGSTDTQYF
TGTGCCAGCAGTGCCCCCCCTCTTGGGGGCAGCACAGATACGCAGTATTTT
>.|TRBJ1-2|.|TRBV15
CATSRHLSNTLSIINYGYTF
TGTGCCACCAGCAGGCACCTTTCAAATACACTCTCCATAATCAACTATGGCTACACCTTC
>once|TRBJ1-2|.|TRBV7-9
CASSLARQAAIYGYTF
TGTGCCAGCAGCTTAGCGCGACAGGCCGCTATATATGGCTACACCTTC
>few|TRBJ1-2|.|TRBV10-3
CAISEPTGRQNYGYTF
TGTGCCATCAGTGAACCTACGGGACGGCAAAACTATGGCTACACCTTC
>.|TRBJ1-1|.|TRBV30
CAWNLTPLEAFF
TGTGCCTGGAATTTGACTCCACTTGAAGCTTTCTTT
>few|TRBJ1-5|.|TRBV19
CASLMGGRGQPQHF
TGTGCCAGCCTAATGGGGGGCCGGGGGCAGCCCCAGCATTTT
>.|TRBJ1-2|.|TRBV9
CASSPQSWGLNYGYTF
TGTGCCAGCAGCCCGCAAAGCTGGGGGCTAAACTATGGCTACACCTTC
>.|TRBJ2-1|TRBD2|TRBV6-6
CASRGGGGYNEQFF
TGTGCCAGCAGGGGCGGGGGGGGTTACAATGAGCAGTTCTTC
>.|TRBJ1-1|.|TRBV19
CASSPGFRRITEAFF
TGTGCCAGTAGTCCAGGGTTCCGACGGATCACTGAAGCTTTCTTT
>.|TRBJ1-1|TRBD1|TRBV5-1
CASSPGTGGDTEAFF
TGCGCCAGCAGCCCAGGGACAGGTGGGGACACTGAAGCTTTCTTT
>.|TRBJ1-5|.|TRBV3-1/TRBV3-2
CASSQANQPQHF
TGTGCCAGCAGCCAGGCGAATCAGCCCCAGCATTTT
>.|TRBJ1-3|.|TRBV6-5
CASSYLVGGSGNTIYF
TGTGCCAGCAGTTACTTGGTCGGCGGCTCTGGAAACACCATATATTTT
>.|TRBJ2-3|TRBD2|TRBV30
CAWSVGLAGNRGMKYF
TGTGCCTGGAGTGTCGGACTAGCGGGGAATCGGGGTATGAAGTATTTT
>once|TRBJ2-3|.|TRBV4-1
CASRQLPSTDTQYF
TGCGCCAGCAGACAACTTCCGAGCACAGATACGCAGTATTTT
>.|TRBJ1-5|.|TRBV19
CASSQGGGSNQPQHF
TGTGCCAGTAGCCAAGGGGGGGGCAGTAATCAGCCCCAGCATTTT
>.|TRBJ1-1|TRBD1|TRBV5-1
CASSLAVGQGESFF
TGCGCCAGCAGCTTGGCCGTGGGACAGGGGGAGAGTTTCTTT
>.|TRBJ1-1|.|TRBV6-6
CASSSVGGTEAFF
TGTGCCAGCAGCTCGGTAGGGGGCACTGAAGCTTTCTTT
>.|TRBJ1-1|TRBD1|TRBV6-1
CASSEEGAGTGGEGNTEAFF
TGTGCCAGCAGTGAAGAAGGGGCCGGGACAGGGGGCGAGGGGAACACTGAAGCTTTCTTT
>.|TRBJ1-5|TRBD1|TRBV28
CASGDSSNQPQHF
TGTGCCAGCGGGGACAGCTCCAATCAGCCCCAGCATTTT
>.|TRBJ2-2|.|TRBV5-1
CASREGTSNTGELFF
TGCGCCAGCAGGGAAGGGACAAGTAACACCGGGGAGCTGTTTTTT
>once|TRBJ2-7|.|TRBV6-5
CASSYSTARGAYEQYF
TGTGCCAGCAGTTACTCGACCGCTAGGGGGGCCTACGAGCAGTACTTC
>.|TRBJ1-2|TRBD1|TRBV19
CASSIFLTGDGGGYTF
TGTGCCAGTAGTATCTTCCTTACAGGGGATGGTGGTGGCTACACCTTC
>.|TRBJ1-2|TRBD1|TRBV6-5
CASGPPQGNYGYTF
TGTGCCAGCGGCCCTCCACAGGGGAACTATGGCTACACCTTC
>.|TRBJ1-4|TRBD1|TRBV7-9
CASSANPGQANEKLFF
TGTGCCAGCAGCGCCAATCCGGGACAGGCTAATGAAAAACTGTTTTTT